This T cell receptor (beta chain) was recorded in a study of T cells after yellow fever vaccination. General study findings and limits: Although the secondary response was weaker, it peaked faster, at day 5 versus 15. Most clones from primary vaccination were detected again post-booster (around 95% CD4, 70% to 90% CD8). CD4 and CD8 compartments shared a small share of clonotypes.

Regarding this clonotype: Its target is not known.

Unmatched junction bases numbered 9, after V lost 2 bases and J lost 9 bases. CDR1 MNHNS and CDR2 SASEGT come from the germline V gene. The CDR3 contains 16 residues. TCRdb passed the 5' RACE reads through MiXCR, listing each CDR3 protein once. The table has approximately 510,000 distinct CDR3 sequences, 20% to 25% seen once; the top ten hold around 17%. This chain joins TRBV6-1 and TRBJ2-1; 11 bases fit TRBD1. The receptor's source is a man younger than 30 who received the YFV17D yellow fever vaccine. The starting material was PBMCs, obtained around 3 weeks after the first yellow fever vaccination. The CDR3 region is CASSERGQGVSSEQFF. The CDR3 coding sequence is TGTGCCAGCAGTGAACGGGGACAGGGGGTTTCGAGTGAGCAGTTCTTC.